Sequencing of this T cell receptor beta chain was carried out in a study of blood T cell repertoires in COVID-19. Overall study context: Specimens from acute and convalescent COVID-19 originated in the United States, Italy and Spain. T cells, B-cell-depleted T cells, or PBMCs provided the cDNA or gDNA that served as material.

A Seattle source enrolled patients during active infection and followed them longitudinally. Study processing details: Cell counts per sample came from amplifying reference gene primers. TCRdb's table, derived via immunoSEQ multiplex PCR, lists solely in-frame clones and lacks some. The DNA gave D and trimming, while V, J and clone size come from that table. The sample has a few hundred thousand clones; about 90% are singletons. Germline lookup yields CDR1 MRHNA and CDR2 SNTAGT. This CDR3 region has 15 residues. V shed 3 bases and J shed 0 bases, with 9 bases lying between them. The source material was peripheral blood. V usage is TRBV6-4 and J usage is TRBJ1-5; D is ambiguous. The receptor was derived from a woman aged 60 to 75 with COVID-19, enrolled during active disease. Here the CDR3 DNA reads TGTGCCAGCAGTGAACCCAACTATAGCAATCAGCCCCAGCATTTT. It codes for CASSEPNYSNQPQHF.